Listed here are 6 T cell receptor beta chains from one sample, sequenced in a study of T cell clonality in common variable immunodeficiency. Assay used: immunoSEQ multiplex PCR; TCRdb lists only in-frame clones, some missing. The sample yields 30,000 or so clones, without any singletons. The sequenced material came from peripheral blood mononuclear cells. These receptors originate from a person aged 18 to 70 in good health.

Note on this clone: The observed sequence ends 3 residues before the CDR3 terminus, with the missing tail filled in from the germline J gene. The chain joins TRBV11-2 to TRBJ1-4, with 7 bases identical to TRBD1. CDR3 size: 14 residues. The germline V gene encodes CDR1 SGHAT and CDR2 FQNNGV. The DNA read from the CDR3 is TGTGCCAGCAGCTTCGGACAGGTAAATTCACCA. Translating gives CASSFGQVNSP. The entire CDR3 is CASSFGQVNSPLFF.

For this clone: Sequencing ends 3 residues short of the CDR3 end; the germline J gene provides the rest. The chain joins TRBV7-9 to TRBJ2-7, with TRBD2 identical over 11 bases. With 2 bases clipped from V and 4 bases from J, the junction kept 4 bases outside the gene matches. Germline values: CDR1 SEHNR, CDR2 FQNEAQ (reference sequence). CDR3 length equals 15 residues. The sequenced part of the CDR3 DNA is TGTGCCAGCAGCTTACTCACTAGCGGGAGTTACGAG. It translates to CASSLLTSGSYE. The whole CDR3 sequence is CASSLLTSGSYEQYF.

This clone was observed many times. The CDR3 goes on 3 residues after the read ends, and that part is filled in from the germline J gene. The chain combines TRBV5-4 with TRBJ2-2; D ambiguous. The germline CDR1 and CDR2 sequences are SGHNT and YYREEE (reference sequence). The CDR3 runs 15 residues. V shed 4 bases and J shed 1 base, with 11 bases lying between them. The CDR3 is CASSKDIGNTGELFF. CDR3 DNA (partial): TGTGCCAGCAGCAAAGATATCGGGAACACCGGGGAG.

This clone was counted ten times or more. The sequenced fragment ends 3 residues before the CDR3 boundary, so the rest is inferred from the germline J gene. V is TRBV18 and J is TRBJ2-1, with 11 bases matching TRBD2. Trimming at V came to 2 bases and at J to 8 bases, leaving 5 bases not matched to a gene. In germline, CDR1 is KGHSH, CDR2 LQKENI. The CDR3 is 15 residues long. This chain's CDR3 is CASSPNLAGGYEQFF. Incomplete CDR3 DNA: TGTGCCAGCTCACCAAATCTAGCGGGGGGTTATGAG.

Concerning this clone itself: Sequencing ends 3 residues short of the CDR3 end; the germline J gene provides the rest. This chain joins TRBV11-1 and TRBJ2-5; D gene ambiguous. Germline V gene sequence: CDR1 SGHAT, CDR2 FQDESV (reference sequence). The CDR3 contains 14 residues. The chain's CDR3 is CASSQTRSTDTQYF. Partial CDR3 DNA: TGTGCCAGCAGCCAAACACGGTCCACAGATACC. Full variable domain (missing parts from reference TRBV11-1 and TRBJ2-5): EAEVAQSPRYKITEKSQAVAFWCDPISGHATLYWYRQILGQGPELLVQFQDESVVDDSQLPKDRFSAERLKGVDSTLKIQPAELGDSAMYLCASSQTRSTDTQYFGPGTRLLVL.

Points on this clone: The read terminates 3 residues ahead of where the CDR3 ends, so the germline J gene completes it. The gene calls are TRBV7-2 and TRBJ1-2; no definite D call. CDR3 length: 16 amino acids. Germline-derived CDR1 and CDR2 are SGHTA and FQGNSA. The CDR3 spells CASSSAWTSPGEDYTF. The DNA read from the CDR3 is TGTGCCAGCAGCTCAGCGTGGACTTCTCCCGGTGAAGAC. Supplemented by reference TRBV7-2 and TRBJ1-2, the full variable domain reads GAGVSQSPSNKVTEKGKDVELRCDPISGHTALYWYRQSLGQGLEFLIYFQGNSAPDKSGLPSDRFSAERTGGSVSTLTIQRTQQEDSAVYLCASSSAWTSPGEDYTFGSGTRLTVV.